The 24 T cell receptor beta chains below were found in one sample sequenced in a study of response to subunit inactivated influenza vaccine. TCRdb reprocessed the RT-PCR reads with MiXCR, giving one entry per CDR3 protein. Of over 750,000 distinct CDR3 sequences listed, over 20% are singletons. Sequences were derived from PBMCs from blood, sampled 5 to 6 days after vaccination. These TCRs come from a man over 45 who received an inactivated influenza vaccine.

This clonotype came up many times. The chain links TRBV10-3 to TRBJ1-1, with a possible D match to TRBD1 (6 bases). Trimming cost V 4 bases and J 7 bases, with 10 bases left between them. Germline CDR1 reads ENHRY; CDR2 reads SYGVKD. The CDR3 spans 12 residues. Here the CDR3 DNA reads TGTGCCATCAGTGTAGGGACACTTGAAGCTTTCTTT. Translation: CAISVGTLEAFF.

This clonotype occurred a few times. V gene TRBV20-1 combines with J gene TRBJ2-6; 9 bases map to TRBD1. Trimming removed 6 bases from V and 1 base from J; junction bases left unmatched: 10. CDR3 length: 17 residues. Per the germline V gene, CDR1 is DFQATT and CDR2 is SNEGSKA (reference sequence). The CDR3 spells CSAPGTGLRSGANVLTF. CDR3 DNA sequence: TGCAGTGCGCCCGGGACAGGGCTGCGATCTGGGGCCAACGTCCTGACTTTC.

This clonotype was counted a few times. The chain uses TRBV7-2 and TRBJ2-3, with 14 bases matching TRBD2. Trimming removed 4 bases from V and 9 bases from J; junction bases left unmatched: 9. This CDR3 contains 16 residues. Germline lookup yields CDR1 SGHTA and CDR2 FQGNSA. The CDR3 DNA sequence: TGTGCCAGCAGCTCCGGGGGGACTAGCGGGAGTCGAACGCAGTATTTT. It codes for CASSSGGTSGSRTQYF.

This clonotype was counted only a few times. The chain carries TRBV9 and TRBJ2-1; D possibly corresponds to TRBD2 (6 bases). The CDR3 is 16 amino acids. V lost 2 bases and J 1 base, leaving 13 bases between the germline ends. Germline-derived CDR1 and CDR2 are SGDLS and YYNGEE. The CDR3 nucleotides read TGTGCCAGCAGCGTCAAAGTCGGGAGTTCCTACAATGAGCAGTTCTTC. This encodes CASSVKVGSSYNEQFF.

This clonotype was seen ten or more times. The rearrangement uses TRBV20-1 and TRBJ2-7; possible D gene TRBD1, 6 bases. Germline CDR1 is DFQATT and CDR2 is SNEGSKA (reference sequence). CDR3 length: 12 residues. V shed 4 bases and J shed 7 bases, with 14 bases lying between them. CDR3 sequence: CSATDSPGEQYF. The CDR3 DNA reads TGCAGTGCTACGGACAGCCCGGGGGAGCAGTACTTC.

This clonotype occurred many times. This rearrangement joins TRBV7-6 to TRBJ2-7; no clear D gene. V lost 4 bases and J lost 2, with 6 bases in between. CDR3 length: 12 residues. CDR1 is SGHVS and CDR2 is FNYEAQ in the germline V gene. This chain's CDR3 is CASSYGPYEQYF. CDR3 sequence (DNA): TGTGCCAGCAGCTATGGCCCCTACGAGCAGTACTTC. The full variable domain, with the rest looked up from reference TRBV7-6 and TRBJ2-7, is GAGVSQSPRYKVTKRGQDVALRCDPISGHVSLYWYRQALGQGPEFLTYFNYEAQQDKSGLPNDRFSAERPEGSISTLTIQRTEQRDSAMYRCASSYGPYEQYFGPGTRLTVT.

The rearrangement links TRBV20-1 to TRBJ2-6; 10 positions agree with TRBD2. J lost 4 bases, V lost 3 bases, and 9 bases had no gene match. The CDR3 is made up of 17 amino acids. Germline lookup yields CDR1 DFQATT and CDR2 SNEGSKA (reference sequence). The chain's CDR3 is CSASGASGRTGANVLTF. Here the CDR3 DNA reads TGCAGTGCTAGTGGGGCTAGCGGGAGAACGGGGGCCAACGTCCTGACTTTC.

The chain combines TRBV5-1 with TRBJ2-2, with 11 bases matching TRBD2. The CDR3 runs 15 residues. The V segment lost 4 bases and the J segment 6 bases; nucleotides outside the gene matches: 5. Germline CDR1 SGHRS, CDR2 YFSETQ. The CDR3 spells CASSPTGLAAGELFF. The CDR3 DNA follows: TGCGCCAGCAGCCCGACGGGACTAGCGGCCGGGGAGCTGTTTTTT.

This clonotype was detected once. The CDR3 loop reads CASSLPGQGFREQYF. The CDR3 region has the DNA TGTGCCAGCAGCCTCCCGGGACAGGGTTTTAGGGAGCAGTACTTC. The chain carries TRBV5-5 and TRBJ2-7, with 9 bases matching TRBD1. The ends lost 4 bases at V and 7 bases at J; junction bases unmatched: 12. Germline-derived CDR1 and CDR2 are SGHKS and YYEKEE (reference sequence). The CDR3 totals 15 residues.

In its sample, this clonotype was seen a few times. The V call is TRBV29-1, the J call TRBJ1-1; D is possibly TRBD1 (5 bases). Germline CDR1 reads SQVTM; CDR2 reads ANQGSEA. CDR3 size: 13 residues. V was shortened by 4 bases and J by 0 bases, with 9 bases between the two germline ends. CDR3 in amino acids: CSVGIGVNTEAFF. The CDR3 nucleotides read TGCAGCGTTGGGATAGGGGTGAACACTGAAGCTTTCTTT.

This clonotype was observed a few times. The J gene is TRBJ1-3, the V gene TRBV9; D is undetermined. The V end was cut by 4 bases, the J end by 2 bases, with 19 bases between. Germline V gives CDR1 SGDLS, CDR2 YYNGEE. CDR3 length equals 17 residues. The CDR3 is CASSPQGGSVAGNTIYF. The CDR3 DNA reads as TGTGCCAGCAGCCCTCAAGGCGGGTCCGTGGCTGGAAACACCATATATTTT.

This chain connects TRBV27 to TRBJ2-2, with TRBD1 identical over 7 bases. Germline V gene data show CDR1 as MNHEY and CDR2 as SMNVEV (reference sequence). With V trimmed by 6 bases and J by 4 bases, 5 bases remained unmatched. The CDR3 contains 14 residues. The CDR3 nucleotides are TGTGCCAGCAGCGGGCAGGGGGTCACCGGGGAGCTGTTTTTT. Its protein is CASSGQGVTGELFF.

Written as DNA, the CDR3 is TGTGCCAGCAGCACCATTCCCGGGACAGGCAACACCGGGGAGCTGTTTTTT. Its translation: CASSTIPGTGNTGELFF. This sequence joins TRBV7-9 and TRBJ2-2, with 8 nucleotides matching TRBD1. Germline V gives CDR1 SEHNR, CDR2 FQNEAQ (reference sequence). The CDR3 is 17 amino acids. V trimming: 5 bases; J trimming: 2 bases; junction bases outside the gene matches: 10.

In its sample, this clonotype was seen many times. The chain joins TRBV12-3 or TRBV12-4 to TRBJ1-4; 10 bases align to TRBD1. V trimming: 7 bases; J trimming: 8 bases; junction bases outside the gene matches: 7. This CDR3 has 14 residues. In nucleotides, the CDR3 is TGTGCCAGCACCCGGACAGGGGGAGTGGAAAAACTGTTTTTT. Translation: CASTRTGGVEKLFF.

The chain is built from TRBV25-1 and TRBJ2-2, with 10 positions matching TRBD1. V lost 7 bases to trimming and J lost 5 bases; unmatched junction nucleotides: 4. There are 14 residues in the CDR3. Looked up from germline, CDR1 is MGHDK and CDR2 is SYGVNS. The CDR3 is CASIGTGVTGELFF. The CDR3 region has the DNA TGTGCCAGCATTGGGACAGGGGTTACCGGGGAGCTGTTTTTT.

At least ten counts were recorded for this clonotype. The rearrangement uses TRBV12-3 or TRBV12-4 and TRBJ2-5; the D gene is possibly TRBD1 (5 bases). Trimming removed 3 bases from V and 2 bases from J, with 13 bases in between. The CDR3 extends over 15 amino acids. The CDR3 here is CASSFGWGDQETQYF. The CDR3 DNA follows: TGTGCCAGCAGTTTTGGATGGGGCGATCAAGAGACCCAGTACTTC.

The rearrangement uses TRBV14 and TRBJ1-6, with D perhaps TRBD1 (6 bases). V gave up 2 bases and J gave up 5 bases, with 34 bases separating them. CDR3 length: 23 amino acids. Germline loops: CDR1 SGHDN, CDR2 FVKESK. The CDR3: CASSQRFVGVAPQSAGDNSPLHF. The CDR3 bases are TGTGCCAGCAGCCAACGGTTTGTGGGGGTAGCACCGCAGTCGGCAGGGGATAATTCACCCCTCCACTTT.

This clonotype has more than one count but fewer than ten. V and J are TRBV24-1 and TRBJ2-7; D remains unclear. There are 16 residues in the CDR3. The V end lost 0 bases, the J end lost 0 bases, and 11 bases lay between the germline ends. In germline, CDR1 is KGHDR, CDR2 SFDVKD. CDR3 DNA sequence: TGTGCCACCAGTGATTTGAAGACTTCCCGCTCCTACGAGCAGTACTTC. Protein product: CATSDLKTSRSYEQYF.

The CDR3, as DNA: TGTGCCACCAGCGAGATAACAGGGGATGAGCAGTTCTTC. This gives the protein CATSEITGDEQFF. V gene TRBV15 combines with J gene TRBJ2-1; 7 bases are shared with TRBD1. V lost 5 bases and J lost 8; bases outside the gene matches: 6. The CDR3 has 13 residues. Germline loops: CDR1 LNHNV, CDR2 YYDKDF (reference sequence).

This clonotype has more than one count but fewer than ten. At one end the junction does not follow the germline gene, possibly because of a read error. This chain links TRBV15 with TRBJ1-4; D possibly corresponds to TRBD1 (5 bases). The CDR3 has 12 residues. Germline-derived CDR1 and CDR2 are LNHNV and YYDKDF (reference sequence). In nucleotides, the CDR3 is TGTGCCACCAGCTCAACAGGCCCGAGAAAAATATTT. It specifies CATSSTGPRKIF.

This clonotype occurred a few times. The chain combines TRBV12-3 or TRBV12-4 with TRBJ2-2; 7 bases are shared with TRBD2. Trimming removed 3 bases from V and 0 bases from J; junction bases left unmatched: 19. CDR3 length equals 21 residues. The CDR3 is CASSFRSHMWGGNANTGELFF. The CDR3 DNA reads TGTGCCAGCAGTTTCCGCTCCCATATGTGGGGGGGGAATGCGAACACCGGGGAGCTGTTTTTT.

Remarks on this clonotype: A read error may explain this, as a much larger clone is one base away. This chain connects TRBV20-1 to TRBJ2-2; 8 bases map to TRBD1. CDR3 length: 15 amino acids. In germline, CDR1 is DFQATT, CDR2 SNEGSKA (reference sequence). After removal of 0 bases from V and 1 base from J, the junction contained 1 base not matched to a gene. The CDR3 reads CSAREGTGNTGELFF. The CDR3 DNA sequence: TGCAGTGCTAGAGAGGGGACAGGGAACACCGGGGAGCTGTTTTTT.

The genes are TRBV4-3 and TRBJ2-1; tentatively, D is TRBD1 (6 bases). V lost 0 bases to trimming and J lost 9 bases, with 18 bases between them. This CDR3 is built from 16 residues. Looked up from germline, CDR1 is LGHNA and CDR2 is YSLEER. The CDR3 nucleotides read TGCGCCAGCAGCCAAGATCCTACCCCAGGGGTCGGTGAGCAGTTCTTC. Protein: CASSQDPTPGVGEQFF.

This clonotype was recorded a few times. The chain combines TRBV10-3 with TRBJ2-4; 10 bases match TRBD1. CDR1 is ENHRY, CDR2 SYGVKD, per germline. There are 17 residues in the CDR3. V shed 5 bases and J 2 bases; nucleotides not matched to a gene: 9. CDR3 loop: CAISFAPGQGSKNIQYF. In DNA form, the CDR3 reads TGTGCCATCAGTTTCGCACCGGGACAGGGGTCCAAAAACATTCAGTACTTC.